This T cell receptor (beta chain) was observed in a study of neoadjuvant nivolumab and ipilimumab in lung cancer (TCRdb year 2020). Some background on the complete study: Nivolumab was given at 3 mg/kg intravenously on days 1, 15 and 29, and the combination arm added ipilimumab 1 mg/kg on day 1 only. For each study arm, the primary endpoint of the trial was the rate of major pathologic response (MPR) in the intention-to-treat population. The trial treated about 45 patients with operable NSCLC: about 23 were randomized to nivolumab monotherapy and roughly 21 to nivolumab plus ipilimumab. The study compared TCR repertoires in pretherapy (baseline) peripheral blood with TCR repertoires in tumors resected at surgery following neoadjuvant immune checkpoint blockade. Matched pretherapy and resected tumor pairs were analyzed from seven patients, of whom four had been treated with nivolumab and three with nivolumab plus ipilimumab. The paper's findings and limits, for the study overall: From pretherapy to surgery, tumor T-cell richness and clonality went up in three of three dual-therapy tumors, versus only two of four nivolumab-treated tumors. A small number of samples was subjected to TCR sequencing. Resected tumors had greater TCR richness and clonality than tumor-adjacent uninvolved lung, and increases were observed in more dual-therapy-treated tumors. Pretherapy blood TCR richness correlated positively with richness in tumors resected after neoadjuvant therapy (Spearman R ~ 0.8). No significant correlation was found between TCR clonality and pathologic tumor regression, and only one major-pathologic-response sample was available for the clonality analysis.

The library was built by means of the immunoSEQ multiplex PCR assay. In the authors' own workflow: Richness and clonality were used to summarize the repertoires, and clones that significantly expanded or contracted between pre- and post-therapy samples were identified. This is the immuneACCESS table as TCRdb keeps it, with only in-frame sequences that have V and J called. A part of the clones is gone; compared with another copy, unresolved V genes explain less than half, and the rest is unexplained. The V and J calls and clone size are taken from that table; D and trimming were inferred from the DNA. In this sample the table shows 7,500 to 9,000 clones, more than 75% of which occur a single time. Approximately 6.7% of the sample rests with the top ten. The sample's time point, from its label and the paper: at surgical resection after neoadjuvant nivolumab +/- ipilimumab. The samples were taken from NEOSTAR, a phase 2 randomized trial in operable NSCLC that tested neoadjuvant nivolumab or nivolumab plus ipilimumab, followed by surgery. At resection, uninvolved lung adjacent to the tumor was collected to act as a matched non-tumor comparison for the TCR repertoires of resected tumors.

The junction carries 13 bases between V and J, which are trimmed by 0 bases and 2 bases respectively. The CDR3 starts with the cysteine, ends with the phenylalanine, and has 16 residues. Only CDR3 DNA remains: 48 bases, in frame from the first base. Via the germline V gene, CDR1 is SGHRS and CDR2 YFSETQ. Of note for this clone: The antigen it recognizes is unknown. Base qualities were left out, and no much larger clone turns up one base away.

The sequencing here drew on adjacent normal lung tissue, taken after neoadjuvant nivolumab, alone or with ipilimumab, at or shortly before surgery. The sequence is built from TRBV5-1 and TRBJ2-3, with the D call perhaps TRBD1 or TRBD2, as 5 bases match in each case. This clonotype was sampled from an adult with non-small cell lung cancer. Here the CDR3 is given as CASSLGGRVNTDTQYF. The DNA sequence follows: TGCGCCAGCAGCTTGGGGGGACGGGTAAACACAGATACGCAGTATTTT.